The 28 T cell receptor beta chains below come from one sample, sequenced in a study of CXCR3-negative and CXCR3-positive naive CD8 T cells. The TRB cDNA libraries were prepared by 5' RACE with UMI labels. After re-calling the 5' RACE reads, TCRdb lists one entry per CDR3 protein, DNA absent. In total, the table holds roughly 30,000 distinct CDR3 sequences. The specimen was memory CD8+ T cells from blood. These receptors came from a human donor in good health. Some clones in this sample may be carry-over from other donors' samples.

The chain employs TRBV29-1 and TRBJ2-2. The CDR3 runs to 11 residues. Germline V gene sequence: CDR1 SQVTM, CDR2 ANQGSEA. The CDR3 region is CSVAGTGELFF.

The rearrangement uses TRBV20-1 and TRBJ1-2; the TRBD1 assignment by TCRdb is unverifiable without DNA. The CDR3 is made up of 11 amino acids. Germline values: CDR1 DFQATT, CDR2 SNEGSKA (reference sequence). The CDR3 reads CSVLTGSGYTF.

V is TRBV27 and J is TRBJ2-7; the D call from TCRdb, TRBD2, cannot be confirmed without DNA. The CDR3 runs 15 residues. In germline, CDR1 is MNHEY, CDR2 SMNVEV (reference sequence). The CDR3 loop is CASSPGLAGSYEQYF.

The chain links TRBV4-3 to TRBJ1-4; no DNA is available, so the TRBD1 call from TCRdb remains unchecked. The CDR3 is made up of 15 amino acids. The V gene's germline CDR1 is LGHNA and CDR2 YSLEER. The chain's CDR3 is CASSQFGGANEKLFF.

The CDR3 sequence: CASSLTDVYEQYF. The chain combines TRBV7-9 with TRBJ2-7. Germline CDR1 SEHNR, CDR2 FQNEAQ (reference sequence). The length of the CDR3 is 13 residues.

The chain uses TRBV28 and TRBJ2-3; lacking DNA, the TRBD2 call made by TCRdb goes unchecked. The CDR3 extends over 16 amino acids. The V gene's germline CDR1 is MDHEN and CDR2 SYDVKM. The CDR3 region is CASSWLAGGWLDTQYF.

The chain links TRBV27 to TRBJ2-1; TCRdb's D call, TRBD2, is unchecked because there is no DNA. The CDR3 consists of 14 residues. Germline V gives CDR1 MNHEY, CDR2 SMNVEV (reference sequence). The CDR3 protein is CASRPGLAHNEQFF.

The chain links TRBV9 to TRBJ2-1; there is no DNA to check the TCRdb D call of TRBD1. Germline V gene data show CDR1 as SGDLS and CDR2 as YYNGEE. The CDR3 has 15 residues. CDR3: CASSVQGQAYNEQFF.

The V and J genes are TRBV20-1 and TRBJ2-1; TCRdb reports TRBD1, a call that lacks DNA to check it against. This CDR3 comprises 14 residues. Germline V lookup: CDR1 DFQATT, CDR2 SNEGSKA (reference sequence). CDR3 protein: CSASSGRDWDEQFF.

This chain links TRBV20-1 with TRBJ2-1; TCRdb designates TRBD2, a call that cannot be tested without DNA. The CDR3 length is 13 residues. CDR1 is DFQATT and CDR2 is SNEGSKA in the germline V gene (reference sequence). CDR3 loop: CSSLSGPYNEQFF.

This chain's CDR3 is CASSSATGYEQYF. The V and J genes are TRBV7-8 and TRBJ2-7; TCRdb reports TRBD1, a call that lacks DNA to check it against. Germline loops: CDR1 SGHVS, CDR2 FQNEAQ. This CDR3 spans 13 amino acids.

The chain combines TRBV5-1 with TRBJ2-1; TCRdb lists TRBD1, though no DNA is available to test this call. The CDR3 sequence is 14 residues long. CDR1 SGHRS and CDR2 YFSETQ come from the germline V gene. CDR3 residues: CASSKGGDYNEQFF. Looking up the rest from reference TRBV5-1 and TRBJ2-1 gives the full variable domain: KAGVTQTPRYLIKTRGQQVTLSCSPISGHRSVSWYQQTPGQGLQFLFEYFSETQRNKGNFPGRFSGRQFSNSRSEMNVSTLELGDSALYLCASSKGGDYNEQFFGPGTRLTVL.

J is TRBJ2-7 and V is TRBV6-2 or TRBV6-3. The CDR3 consists of 14 residues. Germline loops: CDR1 MNHEY, CDR2 SVGEGT. CDR3 sequence reads: CASSYPFNVYEQYF.

The chain combines TRBV6-5 with TRBJ1-1. The CDR3 sequence is 13 residues long. The germline CDR1 and CDR2 sequences are MNHEY and SVGAGI. The CDR3 reads CASSLQMNTEAFF.

V usage is TRBV5-1 and J usage is TRBJ2-7; TCRdb's D gene call, TRBD1, goes unchecked for lack of DNA. Germline V gives CDR1 SGHRS, CDR2 YFSETQ. The CDR3 has 13 residues. This CDR3 reads CAGSPGEGNEQYF. The complete variable domain, with remaining parts taken from reference TRBV5-1 and TRBJ2-7, reads KAGVTQTPRYLIKTRGQQVTLSCSPISGHRSVSWYQQTPGQGLQFLFEYFSETQRNKGNFPGRFSGRQFSNSRSEMNVSTLELGDSALYLCAGSPGEGNEQYFGPGTRLTVT.

The chain employs TRBV11-2 and TRBJ2-1; TCRdb picks TRBD2, but there is no DNA to check that call. The CDR3 is 17 amino acids. Germline CDR1 is SGHAT and CDR2 is FQNNGV. CDR3 loop: CASSLGTSAHPYNEQFF.

The rearrangement joins TRBV29-1 to TRBJ2-7; TCRdb indicates TRBD1, and absent DNA this call remains unverified. From germline, CDR1 is SQVTM and CDR2 ANQGSEA. There are 13 residues in the CDR3. The CDR3 sequence is CSVSSGAIYEQYF.

The gene calls are TRBV7-2 and TRBJ1-1. CDR1 SGHTA and CDR2 FQGNSA come from the germline V gene. The CDR3 extends over 15 amino acids. The CDR3 is CASSPHGGLNIEAFF.

V and J are TRBV3-1 and TRBJ2-5; absent DNA, TCRdb's TRBD1 call cannot be checked. The CDR3 has 16 amino acids. Germline assignment: CDR1 LGHDT and CDR2 YNNKEL (reference sequence). This CDR3 reads CASSQVRGAYQETQYF.

Measured by frequency, this clonotype is large. This chain uses TRBV4-3 with TRBJ1-5. The CDR3 length is 13 residues. The germline CDR1 and CDR2 sequences are LGHNA and YSLEER. CDR3 region: CASSQDYIQPQHF.

The V gene is TRBV20-1, the J gene TRBJ2-7; the TCRdb call, TRBD2, lacks DNA for checking. The CDR3 has 14 residues. The germline V gene has CDR1 DFQATT and CDR2 SNEGSKA (reference sequence). The CDR3 here is CSATTSGGAWEQYF.

The chain recombines TRBV5-1 with TRBJ2-5; TCRdb's assignment of TRBD2 cannot be checked, as there is no DNA. Per germline, CDR1 SGHRS and CDR2 YFSETQ. This CDR3 comprises 15 residues. The CDR3 is CASSLRAGGAETQYF. Based on the CDR3 plus reference TRBV5-1 and TRBJ2-5, the full variable domain is KAGVTQTPRYLIKTRGQQVTLSCSPISGHRSVSWYQQTPGQGLQFLFEYFSETQRNKGNFPGRFSGRQFSNSRSEMNVSTLELGDSALYLCASSLRAGGAETQYFGPGTRLLVL.

This clonotype is medium-sized by frequency. The CDR3 reads CASSPWTSGTSTDTQYF. V is TRBV11-3 and J is TRBJ2-3; without DNA, the TCRdb call of TRBD2 cannot be checked. CDR3 size: 17 residues. CDR1 SGHNT and CDR2 YENEEA come from the germline V gene.

The CDR3 loop reads CSATNGLAGDVHEQFF. V usage is TRBV20-1 and J usage is TRBJ2-1; TCRdb indicates TRBD2, and absent DNA this call remains unverified. Germline V gives CDR1 DFQATT, CDR2 SNEGSKA (reference sequence). The CDR3 sequence is 16 residues long.

This CDR3 is CAISESGQRGSEDTQYF. The chain is built from TRBV10-3 and TRBJ2-3; as DNA is missing, the TRBD2 call by TCRdb cannot be tested. In germline, CDR1 is ENHRY, CDR2 SYGVKD. This CDR3 spans 17 amino acids.

The chain recombines TRBV28 with TRBJ1-4. The germline CDR1 and CDR2 sequences are MDHEN and SYDVKM. This CDR3 contains 15 residues. The CDR3 sequence is CASSFVQATNEKLFF.

The rearrangement links TRBV11-3 to TRBJ2-1; the D gene TCRdb calls, TRBD2, cannot be checked with no DNA. In germline, CDR1 is SGHNT, CDR2 YENEEA. The CDR3 runs to 17 residues. The CDR3 region is CASSLDPSGGAYNEQFF.

The chain joins TRBV12-3 or TRBV12-4 to TRBJ2-3. This CDR3 is 14 amino acids long. The CDR3 protein is CASRDRLGTDTQYF.